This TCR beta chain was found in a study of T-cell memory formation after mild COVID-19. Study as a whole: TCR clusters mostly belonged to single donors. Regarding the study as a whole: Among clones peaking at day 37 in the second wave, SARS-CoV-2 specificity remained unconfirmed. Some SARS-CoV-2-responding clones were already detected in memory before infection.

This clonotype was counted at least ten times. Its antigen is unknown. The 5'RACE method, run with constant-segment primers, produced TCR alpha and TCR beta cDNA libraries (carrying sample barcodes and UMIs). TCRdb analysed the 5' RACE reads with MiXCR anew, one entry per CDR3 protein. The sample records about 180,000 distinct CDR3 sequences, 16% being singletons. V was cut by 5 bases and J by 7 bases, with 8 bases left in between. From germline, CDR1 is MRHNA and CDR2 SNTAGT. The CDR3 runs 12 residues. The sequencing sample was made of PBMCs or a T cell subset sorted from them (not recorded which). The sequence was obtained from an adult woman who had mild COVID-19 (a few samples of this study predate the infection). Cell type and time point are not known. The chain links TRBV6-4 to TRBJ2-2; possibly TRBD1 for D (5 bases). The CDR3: CASSSGFGELFF. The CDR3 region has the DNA TGTGCCAGCAGTTCAGGGTTCGGGGAGCTGTTTTTT.